Listed below are T cell receptor beta chains from one sample, sequenced in a study of T cells in Graves' hyperthyroidism and ophthalmopathy. From the multiplex PCR reads, TCRdb called clonotypes with MiXCR, one entry per CDR3 protein. The profile shows about 400,000 distinct CDR3 sequences, 14% of them singletons. Source material: blood. These receptors all come from a woman aged 25 to 45 with Graves' ophthalmopathy. The CDR3 runs from the conserved cysteine through the conserved F or W. Fields, in order: D gene, clone size, J gene, V gene, CDR3 protein, CDR3 DNA. The D gene is left open where the match is weak. The listing skips clone size in some rows; elsewhere it reads once, few, many or a size class.

TRBD2	many	TRBJ2-5	TRBV20-1	CSARYSGGRETQYF	TGCAGTGCTAGATATAGCGGGGGGAGAGAGACCCAGTACTTC
.	few	TRBJ2-2	TRBV20-1	CSARAALVTGELFF	TGCAGTGCTAGGGCGGCACTAGTGACCGGGGAGCTGTTTTTT
.	many	TRBJ2-1	TRBV11-2	CASSSNSYNEQFF	TGTGCCAGCAGCTCGAATTCCTACAATGAGCAGTTCTTC
TRBD1	many	TRBJ1-2	TRBV28	CASSSRGPYGYTF	TGTGCCAGCAGTTCCAGGGGGCCCTATGGCTACACCTTC
TRBD2	many	TRBJ2-3	TRBV11-2	CASSDPGTSFDTQYF	TGTGCCAGCAGCGACCCCGGGACTAGCTTTGATACGCAGTATTTT
TRBD1	many	TRBJ1-1	TRBV3-1	CASSPYRGRNTEAFF	TGTGCCAGCAGCCCCTACAGGGGGCGAAACACTGAAGCTTTCTTT
TRBD2	few	TRBJ2-7	TRBV7-9	CASSIPTSGAEYEQYF	TGTGCCAGCAGCATTCCGACTAGCGGGGCTGAGTACGAGCAGTACTTC
TRBD1	many	TRBJ1-6	TRBV5-1	CASSLAGTGVGSPLHF	TGCGCCAGCAGCTTGGCCGGGACAGGGGTTGGTTCACCCCTCCACTTT
.	many	TRBJ1-4	TRBV30	CAWDRDRVGKLFF	TGTGCCTGGGACCGGGACCGGGTGGGAAAACTGTTTTTT
.	many	TRBJ2-3	TRBV7-9	CASSPGGSPDTQYF	TGTGCCAGCAGCCCCGGCGGATCTCCAGATACGCAGTATTTT
.	many	TRBJ1-1	TRBV18	CASSPVQGFRTEAFF	TGTGCCAGCTCACCAGTACAGGGCTTTCGCACTGAAGCTTTCTTT
.	many	TRBJ1-1	TRBV11-2	CASSLEGWRLNTEAFF	TGTGCCAGCAGCTTAGAGGGTTGGCGGCTTAACACTGAAGCTTTCTTT
TRBD1	many	TRBJ1-1	TRBV6-1	CASRTPGGSTEAFF	TGTGCCAGCAGGACCCCAGGGGGTAGCACTGAAGCTTTCTTT
.	many	TRBJ1-2	TRBV3-1	CASSQDREGRRYGYTF	TGTGCCAGCAGCCAAGATCGAGAGGGAAGAAGGTATGGCTACACCTTC
TRBD2	many	TRBJ2-3	TRBV30	CAWSTGLAGGGDTQYF	TGTGCCTGGAGTACCGGATTAGCGGGGGGAGGTGATACGCAGTATTTT
.	many	TRBJ1-2	TRBV29-1	CSVGDRLGYTF	TGCAGCGTAGGCGACAGGTTGGGCTACACCTTC
.	many	TRBJ1-4	TRBV12-3/TRBV12-4	CASSYGTGNEKLFF	TGTGCCAGCAGCTACGGGACGGGAAATGAAAAACTGTTTTTT
.	many	TRBJ2-7	TRBV4-1	CASSQVTSSYEQYF	TGCGCCAGCAGCCAAGTCACGAGCTCCTACGAGCAGTACTTC
.	many	TRBJ2-1	TRBV5-8	CASSLKVYNEQFF	TGTGCCAGCAGCTTGAAGGTCTACAATGAGCAGTTCTTC
.	many	TRBJ1-5	TRBV20-1	CSARVLSSNQPQHF	TGCAGTGCTAGAGTTTTAAGTAGCAATCAGCCCCAGCATTTT
TRBD1	.	TRBJ1-2	TRBV6-1	CASSGRGLSYTF	TGTGCCAGCAGTGGAAGGGGGCTTAGCTACACCTTC
.	many	TRBJ1-3	TRBV12-3/TRBV12-4	CASSLWSSGNTIYF	TGTGCCAGCAGTTTGTGGAGCTCTGGAAACACCATATATTTT
TRBD2	many	TRBJ2-1	TRBV11-2	CASSPQIAGNNEQFF	TGTGCCAGCAGCCCCCAGATAGCGGGGAACAATGAGCAGTTCTTC
TRBD1	many	TRBJ2-5	TRBV15	CATSSGTGRETQYF	TGTGCCACCTCCTCCGGGACAGGGCGGGAGACCCAGTACTTC
.	many	TRBJ2-3	TRBV30	CAWSVVGRGRDTQYF	TGTGCCTGGAGCGTTGTAGGCAGAGGTAGAGATACGCAGTATTTT
.	many	TRBJ2-5	TRBV18	CASSPQGRETQYF	TGTGCCAGCTCACCACAGGGACGGGAGACCCAGTACTTC
.	many	TRBJ1-1	TRBV11-2	CVSSLDWGQNTEAFF	TGTGTCAGCAGCTTAGACTGGGGTCAGAACACTGAAGCTTTCTTT
.	.	TRBJ1-2	TRBV27	CASSPRAGVYGYTF	TGTGCCAGCAGTCCCCGGGCAGGCGTCTATGGCTACACCTTC
TRBD1	many	TRBJ1-5	TRBV30	CAWSFRTGGGQPQHF	TGTGCCTGGAGCTTCCGGACAGGGGGTGGTCAGCCCCAGCATTTT
.	many	TRBJ2-4	TRBV6-6	CASSYSKGPYQNIQYF	TGTGCCAGCAGTTACTCGAAAGGGCCTTATCAAAACATTCAGTACTTC
TRBD2	few	TRBJ2-2	TRBV5-4	CASSPRQGLATGELFF	TGTGCCAGCAGCCCCCGACAGGGACTAGCGACCGGGGAGCTGTTTTTT
.	many	TRBJ2-1	TRBV3-1	CASSREGGGPSPYNEQFF	TGTGCCAGCAGCCGGGAAGGGGGGGGGCCAAGCCCCTACAATGAGCAGTTCTTC
TRBD1	few	TRBJ2-7	TRBV27	CASSLGWDRPIREQYF	TGTGCCAGCAGTTTAGGTTGGGACAGACCCATTCGGGAGCAGTACTTC
.	many	TRBJ2-2	TRBV3-1	CASSQSPGELFF	TGTGCCAGCAGCCAAAGTCCCGGGGAGCTGTTTTTT
.	many	TRBJ1-3	TRBV7-9	CASSLGRTGLNTIYF	TGTGCCAGCAGCCTCGGGAGAACCGGGTTAAACACCATATATTTT